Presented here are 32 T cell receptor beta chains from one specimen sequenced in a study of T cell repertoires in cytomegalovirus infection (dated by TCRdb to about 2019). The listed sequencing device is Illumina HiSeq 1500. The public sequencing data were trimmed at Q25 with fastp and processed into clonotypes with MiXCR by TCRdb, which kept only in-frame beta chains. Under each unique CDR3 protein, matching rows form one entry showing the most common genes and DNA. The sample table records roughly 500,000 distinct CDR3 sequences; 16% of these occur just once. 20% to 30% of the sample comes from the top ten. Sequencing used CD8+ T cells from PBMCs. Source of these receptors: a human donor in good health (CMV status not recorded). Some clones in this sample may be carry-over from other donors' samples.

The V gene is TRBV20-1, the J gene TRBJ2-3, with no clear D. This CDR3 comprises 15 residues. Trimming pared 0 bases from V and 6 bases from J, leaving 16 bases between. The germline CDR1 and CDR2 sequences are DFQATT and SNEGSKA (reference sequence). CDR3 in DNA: TGCAGTGCTAGAGATCCTGTTGGCGGTGGGGATACGCAGTATTTT. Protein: CSARDPVGGGDTQYF.

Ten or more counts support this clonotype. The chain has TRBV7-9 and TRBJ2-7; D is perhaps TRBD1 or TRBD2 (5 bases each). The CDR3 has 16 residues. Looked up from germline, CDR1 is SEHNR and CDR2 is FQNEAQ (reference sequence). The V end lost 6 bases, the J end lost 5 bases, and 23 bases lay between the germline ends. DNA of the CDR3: TGTGCCAGCAGTTCCCCTTGGTGGTCCACGGGACACGAGCAGTACTTC. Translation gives CASSSPWWSTGHEQYF.

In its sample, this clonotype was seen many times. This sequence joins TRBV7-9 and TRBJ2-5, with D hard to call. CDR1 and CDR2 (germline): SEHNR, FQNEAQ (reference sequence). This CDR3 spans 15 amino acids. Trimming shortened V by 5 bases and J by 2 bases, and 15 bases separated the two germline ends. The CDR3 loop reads CASSPPISAQETQYF. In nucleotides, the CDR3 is TGTGCCAGCAGCCCTCCAATTTCAGCGCAAGAGACCCAGTACTTC.

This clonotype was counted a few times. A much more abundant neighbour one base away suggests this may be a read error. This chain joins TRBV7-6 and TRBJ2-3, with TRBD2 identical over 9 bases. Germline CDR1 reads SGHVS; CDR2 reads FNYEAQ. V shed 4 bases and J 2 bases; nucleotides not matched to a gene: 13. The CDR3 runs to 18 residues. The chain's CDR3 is CASSSRRGGGANTDTQYF. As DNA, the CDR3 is TGTGCCAGCAGCTCACGGAGGGGCGGGGGGGCCAACACAGATACGCAGTATTTT. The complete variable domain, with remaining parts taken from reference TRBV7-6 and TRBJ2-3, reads GAGVSQSPRYKVTKRGQDVALRCDPISGHVSLYWYRQALGQGPEFLTYFNYEAQQDKSGLPNDRFSAERPEGSISTLTIQRTEQRDSAMYRCASSSRRGGGANTDTQYFGPGTRLTVL.

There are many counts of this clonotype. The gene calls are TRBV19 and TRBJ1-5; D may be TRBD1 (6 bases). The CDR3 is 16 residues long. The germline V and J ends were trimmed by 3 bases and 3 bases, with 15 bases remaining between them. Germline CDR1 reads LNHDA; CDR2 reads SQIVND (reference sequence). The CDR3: CASSILHRAANQPQHF. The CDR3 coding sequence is TGTGCCAGTAGTATCTTGCACAGGGCGGCCAATCAGCCCCAGCATTTT.

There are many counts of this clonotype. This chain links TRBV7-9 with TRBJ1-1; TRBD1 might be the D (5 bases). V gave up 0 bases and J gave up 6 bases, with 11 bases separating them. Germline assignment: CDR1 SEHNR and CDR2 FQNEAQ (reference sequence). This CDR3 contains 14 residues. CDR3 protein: CASSLARGNPEAFF. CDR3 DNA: TGTGCCAGCAGCTTAGCTAGGGGTAACCCTGAAGCTTTCTTT.

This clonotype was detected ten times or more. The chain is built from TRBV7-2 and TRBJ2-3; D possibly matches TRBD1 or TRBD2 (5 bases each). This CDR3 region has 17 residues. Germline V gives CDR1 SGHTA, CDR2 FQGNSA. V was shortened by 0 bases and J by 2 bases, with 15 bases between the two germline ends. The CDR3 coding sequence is TGTGCCAGCAGCTTAGCATGGGACCTGCCAACCACAGATACGCAGTATTTT. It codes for CASSLAWDLPTTDTQYF.

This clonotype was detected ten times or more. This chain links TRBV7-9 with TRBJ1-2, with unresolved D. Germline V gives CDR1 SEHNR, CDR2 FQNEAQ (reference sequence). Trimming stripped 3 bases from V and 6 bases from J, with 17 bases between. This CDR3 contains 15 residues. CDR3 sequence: CASSFHKGGRDGYTF. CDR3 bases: TGTGCCAGCAGCTTTCATAAGGGAGGAAGGGATGGCTACACCTTC.

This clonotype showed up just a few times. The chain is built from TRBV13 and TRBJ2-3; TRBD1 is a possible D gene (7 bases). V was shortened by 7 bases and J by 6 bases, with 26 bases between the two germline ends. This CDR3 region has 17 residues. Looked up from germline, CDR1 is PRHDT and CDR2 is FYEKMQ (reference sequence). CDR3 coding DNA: TGTGCCAGCACTCCTCGCGAGGCAGGGGGGATGAAGGATACGCAGTATTTT. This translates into CASTPREAGGMKDTQYF.

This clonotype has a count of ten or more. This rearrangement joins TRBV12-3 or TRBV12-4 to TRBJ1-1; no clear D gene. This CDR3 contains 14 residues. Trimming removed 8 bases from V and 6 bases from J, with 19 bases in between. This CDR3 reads CASGTVYHDAEAFF. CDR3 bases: TGTGCCAGCGGAACAGTTTATCACGACGCTGAAGCTTTCTTT.

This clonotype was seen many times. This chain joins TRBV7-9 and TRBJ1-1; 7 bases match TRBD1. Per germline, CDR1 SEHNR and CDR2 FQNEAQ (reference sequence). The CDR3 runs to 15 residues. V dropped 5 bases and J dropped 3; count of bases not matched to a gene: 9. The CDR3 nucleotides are TGTGCCAGCAGCATTACCCGACAGGGTCACACTGAAGCTTTCTTT. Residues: CASSITRQGHTEAFF.

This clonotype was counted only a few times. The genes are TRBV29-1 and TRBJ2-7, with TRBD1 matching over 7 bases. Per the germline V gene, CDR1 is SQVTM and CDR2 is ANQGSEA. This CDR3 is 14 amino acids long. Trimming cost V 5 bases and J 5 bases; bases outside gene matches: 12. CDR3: CSVRYRDSTNEQYF. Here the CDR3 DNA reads TGCAGCGTTAGATACCGGGACAGCACGAACGAGCAGTACTTC.

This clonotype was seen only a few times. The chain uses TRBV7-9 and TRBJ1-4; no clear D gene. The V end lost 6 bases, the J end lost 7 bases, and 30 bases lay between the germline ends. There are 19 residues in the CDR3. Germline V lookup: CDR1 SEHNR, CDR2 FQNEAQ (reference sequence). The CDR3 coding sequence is TGTGCCAGCAGACGCGCCGTCCCGGGGAGTAGTGTTACGGGTGAAAAACTGTTTTTT. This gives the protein CASRRAVPGSSVTGEKLFF.

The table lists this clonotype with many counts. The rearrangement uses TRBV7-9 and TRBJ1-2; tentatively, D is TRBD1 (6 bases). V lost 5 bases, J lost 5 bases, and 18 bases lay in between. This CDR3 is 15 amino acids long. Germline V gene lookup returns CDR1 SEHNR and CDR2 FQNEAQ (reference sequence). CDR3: CASSPEAGGFYGYTF. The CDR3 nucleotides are TGTGCCAGCAGCCCGGAGGCCGGGGGCTTTTATGGCTACACCTTC.

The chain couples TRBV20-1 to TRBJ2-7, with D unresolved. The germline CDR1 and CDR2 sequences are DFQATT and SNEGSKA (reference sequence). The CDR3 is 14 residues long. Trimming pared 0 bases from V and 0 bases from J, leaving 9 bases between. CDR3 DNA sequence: TGCAGTGCTAGAGATCTCCGGTTCTCCTACGAGCAGTACTTC. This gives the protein CSARDLRFSYEQYF.

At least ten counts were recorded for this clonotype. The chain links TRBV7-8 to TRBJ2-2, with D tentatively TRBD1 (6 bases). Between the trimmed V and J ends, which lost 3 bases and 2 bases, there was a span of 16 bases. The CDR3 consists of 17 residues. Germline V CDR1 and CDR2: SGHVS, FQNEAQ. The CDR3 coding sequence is TGTGCCAGCAGCTTCCCCCCCCAGGGGACAAACACCGGGGAGCTGTTTTTT. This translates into CASSFPPQGTNTGELFF.

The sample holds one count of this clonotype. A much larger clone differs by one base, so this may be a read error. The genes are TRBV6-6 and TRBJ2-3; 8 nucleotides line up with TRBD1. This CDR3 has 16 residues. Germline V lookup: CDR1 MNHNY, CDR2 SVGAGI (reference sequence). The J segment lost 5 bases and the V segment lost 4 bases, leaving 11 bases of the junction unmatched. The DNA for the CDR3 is TGTGCCAGCAGTTGCTCTCGCAGGGGGCGGAAAGATACGCAGTATTTT. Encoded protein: CASSCSRRGRKDTQYF.

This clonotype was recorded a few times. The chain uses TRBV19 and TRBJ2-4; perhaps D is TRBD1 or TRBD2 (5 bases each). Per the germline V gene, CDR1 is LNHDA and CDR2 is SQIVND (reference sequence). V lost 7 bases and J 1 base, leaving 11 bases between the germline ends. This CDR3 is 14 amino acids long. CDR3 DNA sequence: TGTGCCAGTATGGGCCGGGACGCCAAAAACATTCAGTACTTC. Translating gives CASMGRDAKNIQYF. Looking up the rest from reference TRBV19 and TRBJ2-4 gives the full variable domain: DGGITQSPKYLFRKEGQNVTLSCEQNLNHDAMYWYRQDPGQGLRLIYYSQIVNDFQKGDIAEGYSVSREKKESFPLTVTSAQKNPTAFYLCASMGRDAKNIQYFGAGTRLSVL.

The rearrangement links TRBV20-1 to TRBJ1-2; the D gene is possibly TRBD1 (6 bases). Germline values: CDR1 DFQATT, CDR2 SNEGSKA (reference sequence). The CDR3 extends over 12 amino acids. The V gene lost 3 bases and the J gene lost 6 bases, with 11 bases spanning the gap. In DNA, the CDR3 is TGCAGTGCTAGGACAGGCGCTGATGGCTACACCTTC. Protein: CSARTGADGYTF.

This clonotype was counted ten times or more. The DNA for the CDR3 is TGTGCTAGTGGTTTGGGGGTAAGAGCTTTCTTT. It translates to CASGLGVRAFF. The chain uses TRBV12-5 and TRBJ1-1; D not resolved. The V gene's germline CDR1 is LGHNT and CDR2 FRNRAP. Trimming left V 1 base short and J 10 bases short, with 7 bases between. The CDR3 runs 11 residues.

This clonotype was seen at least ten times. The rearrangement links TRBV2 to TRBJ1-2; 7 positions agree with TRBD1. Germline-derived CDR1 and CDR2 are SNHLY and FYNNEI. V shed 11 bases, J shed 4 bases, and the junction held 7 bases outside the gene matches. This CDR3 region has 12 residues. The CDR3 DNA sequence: TGTGCCGGGGGACAGACCACCTATGGCTACACCTTC. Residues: CAGGQTTYGYTF.

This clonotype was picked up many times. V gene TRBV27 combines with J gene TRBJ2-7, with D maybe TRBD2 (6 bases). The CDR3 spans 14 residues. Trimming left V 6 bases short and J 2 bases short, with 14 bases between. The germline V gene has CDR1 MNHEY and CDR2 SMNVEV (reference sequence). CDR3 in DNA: TGTGCCAGCAGCTTTAGGGGACTCGCCTACGAGCAGTACTTC. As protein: CASSFRGLAYEQYF.

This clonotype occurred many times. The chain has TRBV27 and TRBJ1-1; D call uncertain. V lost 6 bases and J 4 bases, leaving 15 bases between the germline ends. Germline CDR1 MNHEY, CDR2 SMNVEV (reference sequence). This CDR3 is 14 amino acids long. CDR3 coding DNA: TGTGCCAGCAGCCCCGGGCCCTCGCCCACTGAAGCTTTCTTT. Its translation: CASSPGPSPTEAFF.

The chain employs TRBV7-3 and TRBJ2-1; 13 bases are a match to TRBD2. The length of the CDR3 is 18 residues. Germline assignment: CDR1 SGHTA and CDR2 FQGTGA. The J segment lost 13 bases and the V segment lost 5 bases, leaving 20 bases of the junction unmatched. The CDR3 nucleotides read TGTGCCAGCAGCCCGACCGGGGGGACTAGCGGGATTAGGGATGTTCAGTTCTTC. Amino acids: CASSPTGGTSGIRDVQFF. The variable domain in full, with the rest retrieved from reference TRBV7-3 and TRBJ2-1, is GAGVSQTPSNKVTEKGKYVELRCDPISGHTALYWYRQSLGQGPEFLIYFQGTGAADDSGLPNDRFFAVRPEGSVSTLKIQRTERGDSAVYLCASSPTGGTSGIRDVQFFGPGTRLTVL.

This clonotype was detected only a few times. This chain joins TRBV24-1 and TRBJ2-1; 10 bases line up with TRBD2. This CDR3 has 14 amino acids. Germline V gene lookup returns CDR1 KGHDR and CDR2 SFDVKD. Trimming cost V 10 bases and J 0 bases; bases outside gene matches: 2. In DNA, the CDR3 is TGTGCCACTAGCGGGGGGAGCTCCTACAATGAGCAGTTCTTC. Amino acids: CATSGGSSYNEQFF.

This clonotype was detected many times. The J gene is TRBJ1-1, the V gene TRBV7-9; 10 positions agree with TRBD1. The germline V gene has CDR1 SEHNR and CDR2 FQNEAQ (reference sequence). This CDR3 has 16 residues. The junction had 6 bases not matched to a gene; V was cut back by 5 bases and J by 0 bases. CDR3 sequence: CASSIPGQGMNTEAFF. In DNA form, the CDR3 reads TGTGCCAGCAGCATACCGGGACAGGGGATGAACACTGAAGCTTTCTTT.

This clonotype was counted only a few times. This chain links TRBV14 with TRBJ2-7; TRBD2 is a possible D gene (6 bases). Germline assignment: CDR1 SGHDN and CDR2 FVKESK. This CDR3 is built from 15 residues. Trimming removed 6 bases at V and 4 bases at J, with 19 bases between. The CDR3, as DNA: TGTGCCAGCAGAAACACCGGGACGGGGGTTTACGAGCAGTACTTC. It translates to CASRNTGTGVYEQYF. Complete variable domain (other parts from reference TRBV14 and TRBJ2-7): EAGVTQFPSHSVIEKGQTVTLRCDPISGHDNLYWYRRVMGKEIKFLLHFVKESKQDESGMPNNRFLAERTGGTYSTLKVQPAELEDSGVYFCASRNTGTGVYEQYFGPGTRLTVT.

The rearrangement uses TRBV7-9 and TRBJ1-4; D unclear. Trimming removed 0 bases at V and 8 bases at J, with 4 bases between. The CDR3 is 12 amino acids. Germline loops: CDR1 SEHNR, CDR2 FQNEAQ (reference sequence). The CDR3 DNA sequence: TGTGCCAGCAGCTTAGCACTGGAAAAACTGTTTTTT. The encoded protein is CASSLALEKLFF. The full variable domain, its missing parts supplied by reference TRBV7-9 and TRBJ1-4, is DTGVSQNPRHKITKRGQNVTFRCDPISEHNRLYWYRQTLGQGPEFLTYFQNEAQLEKSRLLSDRFSAERPKGSFSTLEIQRTEQGDSAMYLCASSLALEKLFFGSGTQLSVL.

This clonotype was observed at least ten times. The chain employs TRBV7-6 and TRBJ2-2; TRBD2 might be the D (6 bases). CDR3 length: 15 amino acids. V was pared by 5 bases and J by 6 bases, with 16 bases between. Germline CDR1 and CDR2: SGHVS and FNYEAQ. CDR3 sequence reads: CASSGGTTLPGELFF. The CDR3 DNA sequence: TGTGCCAGCAGCGGAGGGACGACCCTTCCCGGGGAGCTGTTTTTT.

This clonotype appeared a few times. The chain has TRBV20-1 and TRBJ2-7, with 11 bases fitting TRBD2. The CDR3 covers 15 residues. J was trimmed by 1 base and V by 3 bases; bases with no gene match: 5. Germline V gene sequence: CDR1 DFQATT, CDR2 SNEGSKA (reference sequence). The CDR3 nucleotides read TGCAGTGCTAGTCGATCTAGCGGGAGGTCCTACGAGCAGTACTTC. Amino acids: CSASRSSGRSYEQYF.

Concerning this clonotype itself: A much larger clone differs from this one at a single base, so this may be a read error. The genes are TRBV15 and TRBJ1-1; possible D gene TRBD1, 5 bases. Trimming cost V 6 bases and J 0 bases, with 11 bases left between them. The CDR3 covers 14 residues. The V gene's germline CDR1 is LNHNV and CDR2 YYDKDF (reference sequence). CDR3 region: CATRTAGVNTEAFF. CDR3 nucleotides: TGTGCCACCAGAACAGCGGGGGTGAACACTGAAGCTTTCTTT.

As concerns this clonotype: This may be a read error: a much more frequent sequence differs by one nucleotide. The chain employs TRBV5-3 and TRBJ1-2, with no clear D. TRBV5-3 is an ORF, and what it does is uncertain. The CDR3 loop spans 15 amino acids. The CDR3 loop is CASSLAAGPNYVYTF. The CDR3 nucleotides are TGTGCCAGCAGCTTGGCCGCGGGTCCCAACTATGTCTACACCTTC.